This T cell receptor (beta chain) stems from a study of blood T cell repertoires in COVID-19. For the study at large: The origin of the acute and convalescent COVID-19 samples was the United States, Italy and Spain. T cells, B-cell-depleted T cells, or PBMCs provided the cDNA or gDNA that served as material.

Assay used: immunoSEQ multiplex PCR; TCRdb lists only in-frame clones, some missing. The sample has about 410,000 clones; roughly 89% are singletons. The sample holds a few counts of this clone. The CDR3 has 15 amino acids. Germline values: CDR1 SGHNT, CDR2 YYREEE (reference sequence). The V gene lost 6 bases and the J gene lost 1 base, with 11 bases spanning the gap. The chain recombines TRBV5-4 with TRBJ1-6, with D possibly matching TRBD1 (5 bases). This receptor was taken from a young woman with active or convalescent COVID-19. The material sequenced was peripheral blood. This CDR3 is CASTNQGSYNSPLHF. CDR3 bases: TGTGCCAGCACCAACCAGGGTTCCTATAATTCACCCCTCCACTTT. Supplemented by reference TRBV5-4 and TRBJ1-6, the full variable domain reads ETGVTQSPTHLIKTRGQQVTLRCSSQSGHNTVSWYQQALGQGPQFIFQYYREEENGRGNFPPRFSGLQFPNYSSELNVNALELDDSALYLCASTNQGSYNSPLHFGNGTRLTVT.